The 9 T cell receptor beta chains listed next were all sequenced from one sample in a study of blood T cell repertoires in COVID-19. The protocol was immunoSEQ multiplex PCR, while the TCRdb copy is restricted to in-frame clones and leaves out a portion. This sample has a few hundred thousand clones, with around 86% found just once. Sequencing was done on a sample of peripheral blood. These TCRs come from a man between 25 and 39 years old who had recovered from COVID-19.

The chain couples TRBV19 to TRBJ1-2; 8 positions match TRBD1. V gave up 9 bases and J gave up 4 bases; unmatched junction bases: 7. The CDR3 loop spans 13 amino acids. The germline V gene has CDR1 LNHDA and CDR2 SQIVND (reference sequence). The CDR3 coding sequence is TGTGCCAGCCGAAGACAGGGGACCTATGGCTACACCTTC. It encodes CASRRQGTYGYTF.

V and J are TRBV6-5 and TRBJ1-5; 8 bases are shared with TRBD1. The CDR3 covers 13 residues. The V segment lost 5 bases and the J segment 8 bases; nucleotides outside the gene matches: 5. Germline V CDR1 and CDR2: MNHEY, SVGAGI. CDR3 bases: TGTGCCAGCAGTCGCAAGGACAGGGAGCCCCAGCATTTT. Translating it yields CASSRKDREPQHF.

The chain recombines TRBV12-3 or TRBV12-4 with TRBJ1-3; D gene unclear. The V end was cut by 3 bases, the J end by 9 bases, with 6 bases between. CDR3 length: 11 residues. This CDR3 is CASSFPSTIYF. DNA of the CDR3: TGTGCCAGCAGTTTCCCGAGCACCATATATTTT.

The chain has TRBV19 and TRBJ1-5; D might be TRBD1 (5 bases). Germline V gene data show CDR1 as LNHDA and CDR2 as SQIVND (reference sequence). CDR3 length: 13 amino acids. V lost 9 bases, J lost 4 bases, and 13 bases lay in between. The CDR3 DNA sequence: TGTGCCAGCGCCCGGGGACTGAATCAGCCCCAGCATTTT. It translates to CASARGLNQPQHF.

V usage is TRBV7-8 and J usage is TRBJ1-1; D possibly corresponds to TRBD1 (6 bases). Looked up from germline, CDR1 is SGHVS and CDR2 is FQNEAQ. V was trimmed by 6 bases and J by 4 bases, leaving 24 bases between them. The CDR3 totals 17 residues. The CDR3 spells CASRKRATGSRGTEAFF. CDR3 sequence (DNA): TGTGCCAGCAGAAAAAGGGCTACAGGGTCCCGGGGCACTGAAGCTTTCTTT. Full variable domain (rest looked up from reference TRBV7-8 and TRBJ1-1): GAGVSQSPRYKVAKRGQDVALRCDPISGHVSLFWYQQALGQGPEFLTYFQNEAQLDKSGLPSDRFFAERPEGSVSTLKIQRTQQEDSAVYLCASRKRATGSRGTEAFFGQGTRLTVV.

The count of this clone is one. V gene TRBV5-1 combines with J gene TRBJ2-3, with 7 bases that match TRBD2. This CDR3 comprises 16 residues. From germline, CDR1 is SGHRS and CDR2 YFSETQ. V lost 0 bases to trimming and J lost 4 bases; unmatched junction nucleotides: 8. The CDR3 spells CASSLGGGVVPDTQYF. DNA for the CDR3: TGCGCCAGCAGCTTGGGCGGGGGAGTGGTTCCAGATACGCAGTATTTT.

This chain links TRBV14 with TRBJ2-7; D is unclear. CDR1 and CDR2 (germline): SGHDN, FVKESK. The ends were cut back, 0 bases at V and 2 bases at J, with 5 bases in the middle. The CDR3 loop spans 13 amino acids. CDR3 nucleotides: TGTGCCAGCAGCCAAGAAACAGCCTACGAGCAGTACTTC. It codes for CASSQETAYEQYF.

The chain recombines TRBV3-1 (or the pseudogene TRBV3-2) with TRBJ1-1; 7 bases align to TRBD1. V trimming: 0 bases; J trimming: 2 bases; junction bases outside the gene matches: 6. The germline V gene has CDR1 LGHDT and CDR2 YNNKEL (reference sequence). The CDR3 sequence is 16 residues long. CDR3 DNA sequence: TGTGCCAGCAGCCAAGATGGACAGGAAGTTAACACTGAAGCTTTCTTT. This codes for CASSQDGQEVNTEAFF.

CDR3 in amino acids: CASSLFSGGADTQYF. The CDR3 DNA sequence: TGTGCCAGCAGTTTATTTTCAGGGGGAGCAGATACGCAGTATTTT. This chain uses TRBV28 with TRBJ2-3, with TRBD1 matching 7 bases. Germline V gene data show CDR1 as MDHEN and CDR2 as SYDVKM. The length of the CDR3 is 15 residues. After removal of 1 base from V and 4 bases from J, the junction contained 5 bases not matched to a gene.